Listed below are T cell receptor beta chains from one sample, sequenced in a study of Ad26.COV2.S vaccination and SARS-CoV-2 variants. Using immunoSEQ multiplex PCR, the repertoire was profiled, and TCRdb retains in-frame clones only, with some absent. The sample includes about 410,000 clones, about 90% of them seen just once. Specimen: peripheral blood, collected in a trial of Ad26.COV2.S vaccine versus placebo. The receptors originated from a person between 18 and 60 years old who received the Ad26.COV2.S COVID-19 vaccine or a placebo. The CDR3 runs from the conserved cysteine through the conserved F or W. A D gene is named only where the DNA matches it firmly. Clone size is stated in some rows and not others, as once, few, many or a class when expanded.

clone_size: -
v_call: TRBV6-5
j_call: TRBJ1-5
d_call: TRBD1
cdr3_nt: TGTGCCAGCAGTTCACAGGGGATGAGCAATCAGCCCCAGCATTTT
cdr3_aa: CASSSQGMSNQPQHF

clone_size: -
v_call: TRBV6-2/TRBV6-3
j_call: TRBJ1-2
d_call: -
cdr3_nt: TGTGCCAGCAGTCCGGTTGGGGGCGGATATGGCTACACCTTC
cdr3_aa: CASSPVGGGYGYTF

clone_size: -
v_call: TRBV3-1/TRBV3-2
j_call: TRBJ1-1
d_call: -
cdr3_nt: TGTGCCAGCGGATGGAGGCGGAACACTGAAGCTTTCTTT
cdr3_aa: CASGWRRNTEAFF

clone_size: -
v_call: TRBV5-6
j_call: TRBJ2-6
d_call: TRBD1
cdr3_nt: TGTGCCACTTTTACAGGGGTCACCTCTGGGGCCAACGTCCTGACTTTC
cdr3_aa: CATFTGVTSGANVLTF

clone_size: -
v_call: TRBV5-1
j_call: TRBJ2-1
d_call: TRBD1
cdr3_nt: TGCGCCAGCAGCCACCGGGACAGGGGGCTCGATGAGCAGTTCTTC
cdr3_aa: CASSHRDRGLDEQFF

clone_size: -
v_call: TRBV5-8
j_call: TRBJ2-7
d_call: -
cdr3_nt: TGTGCCAGCAGCCTCGCCCTTTGGGAAAGGAGCTCCTACGAGCAGTACTTC
cdr3_aa: CASSLALWERSSYEQYF

clone_size: -
v_call: TRBV27
j_call: TRBJ2-7
d_call: -
cdr3_nt: TGTGCCAGCAGTTTCGGGCAGGGTACCTACGAGCAGTACTTC
cdr3_aa: CASSFGQGTYEQYF

clone_size: -
v_call: TRBV27
j_call: TRBJ2-1
d_call: TRBD1
cdr3_nt: TGTGCCAGCAGTACAGGGGATAGGGCCTACAATGAGCAGTTCTTC
cdr3_aa: CASSTGDRAYNEQFF

clone_size: -
v_call: TRBV3-1/TRBV3-2
j_call: TRBJ2-7
d_call: TRBD1
cdr3_nt: TGTGCCAGCAGCCAAGAAGTGGCCTCAGGGGGCTACGAGCAGTACTTC
cdr3_aa: CASSQEVASGGYEQYF

clone_size: -
v_call: TRBV3-1/TRBV3-2
j_call: TRBJ1-2
d_call: TRBD1
cdr3_nt: TGTGCCAGCAGCCAAGGCGAGGGGGCCGTCTATGGCTACACCTTC
cdr3_aa: CASSQGEGAVYGYTF

clone_size: -
v_call: TRBV19
j_call: TRBJ1-2
d_call: TRBD1
cdr3_nt: TGTGCCAGTAGTCCACAGGGGGCTGGGTTTCGTCGTGGCTACACCTTC
cdr3_aa: CASSPQGAGFRRGYTF

clone_size: -
v_call: TRBV5-6
j_call: TRBJ2-1
d_call: TRBD2
cdr3_nt: TGTGCCAGCAGCCAGCGGGGATGGAATGAGCAGTTCTTC
cdr3_aa: CASSQRGWNEQFF

clone_size: -
v_call: TRBV11-3
j_call: TRBJ2-2
d_call: -
cdr3_nt: TGTGCCAGCAGCTTATTACGGTCGGGGGAGCTGTTTTTT
cdr3_aa: CASSLLRSGELFF

clone_size: -
v_call: TRBV7-2
j_call: TRBJ1-2
d_call: -
cdr3_nt: TGTGCCAGCTCCGAGAATAGGCCCGGTTATGGCTACACCTTC
cdr3_aa: CASSENRPGYGYTF

clone_size: -
v_call: TRBV4-3
j_call: TRBJ1-1
d_call: -
cdr3_nt: TGCGCCAGCAGCCAAGGACGAATAACTGAAGCTTTCTTT
cdr3_aa: CASSQGRITEAFF

clone_size: -
v_call: TRBV11-3
j_call: TRBJ2-7
d_call: -
cdr3_nt: TGTGCCAGCAGCTTAGGTGGGGGACGGGGAGGCGAGCAGTACTTC
cdr3_aa: CASSLGGGRGGEQYF

clone_size: -
v_call: TRBV19
j_call: TRBJ2-1
d_call: -
cdr3_nt: TGTGCCAGTAGTATAGTATCCAGTTTAGCCTACAATGAGCAGTTCTTC
cdr3_aa: CASSIVSSLAYNEQFF

clone_size: -
v_call: TRBV5-1
j_call: TRBJ1-2
d_call: TRBD1
cdr3_nt: TGCGCCAGCAGCCGCGATTATACCCGGGACAGGGGTAATGGCTACACCTTC
cdr3_aa: CASSRDYTRDRGNGYTF

clone_size: -
v_call: TRBV3-1/TRBV3-2
j_call: TRBJ1-6
d_call: -
cdr3_nt: TGTGCCAGCAGCCAAGGCCAGACTAACAATTCACCCCTCCACTTT
cdr3_aa: CASSQGQTNNSPLHF

clone_size: -
v_call: TRBV3-1/TRBV3-2
j_call: TRBJ1-5
d_call: -
cdr3_nt: TGTGCCAGCAGCCATAGGGGCGGTCAGCCCCAGCATTTT
cdr3_aa: CASSHRGGQPQHF

clone_size: few
v_call: TRBV27
j_call: TRBJ1-1
d_call: -
cdr3_nt: TGTGCCAGCAGTTTATCAGGGCCCACTGAAGCTTTCTTT
cdr3_aa: CASSLSGPTEAFF

clone_size: -
v_call: TRBV9
j_call: TRBJ2-1
d_call: -
cdr3_nt: TGTGCCAGCAGCCCCCGAATCGGGTCCTACAATGAGCAGTTCTTC
cdr3_aa: CASSPRIGSYNEQFF